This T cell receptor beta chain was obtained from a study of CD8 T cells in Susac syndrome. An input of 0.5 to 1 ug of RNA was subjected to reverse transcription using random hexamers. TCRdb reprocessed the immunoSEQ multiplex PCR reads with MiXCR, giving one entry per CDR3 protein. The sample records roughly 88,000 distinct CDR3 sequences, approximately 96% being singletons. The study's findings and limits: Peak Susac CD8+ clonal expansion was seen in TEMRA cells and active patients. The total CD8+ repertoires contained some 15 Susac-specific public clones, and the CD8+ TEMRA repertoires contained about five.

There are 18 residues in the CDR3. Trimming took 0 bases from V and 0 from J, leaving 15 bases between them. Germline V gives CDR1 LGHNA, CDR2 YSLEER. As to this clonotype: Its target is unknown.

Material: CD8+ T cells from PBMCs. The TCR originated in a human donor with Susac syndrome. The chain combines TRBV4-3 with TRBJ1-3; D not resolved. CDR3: CASSQDPAVVSSGNTIYF. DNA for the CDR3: TGCGCCAGCAGCCAAGATCCGGCGGTCGTCAGCTCTGGAAACACCATATATTTT.